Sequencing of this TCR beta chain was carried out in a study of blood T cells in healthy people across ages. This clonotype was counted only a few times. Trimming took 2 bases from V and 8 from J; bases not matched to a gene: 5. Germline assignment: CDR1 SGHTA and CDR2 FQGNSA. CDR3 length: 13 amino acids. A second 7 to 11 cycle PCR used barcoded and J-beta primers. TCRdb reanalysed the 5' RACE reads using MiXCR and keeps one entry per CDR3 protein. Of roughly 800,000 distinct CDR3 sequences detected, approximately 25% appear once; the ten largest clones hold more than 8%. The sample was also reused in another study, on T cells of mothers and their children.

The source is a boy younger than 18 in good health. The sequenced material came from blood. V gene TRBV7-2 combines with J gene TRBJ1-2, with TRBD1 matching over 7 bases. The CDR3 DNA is TGTGCCAGCAGCTTAAGGGGGCAGGAAGGCTACACCTTC. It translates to CASSLRGQEGYTF.